This T cell receptor (beta chain) was observed in a study of shared clonotypes between healthy human individuals. Points on this clone: The antigen is unknown.

Study results and caveats: An expected dependence of interdonor clonotype sharing on sequencing depth was noted.

Deep was the level used in running the assay. Libraries were prepared by immunoSEQ multiplex PCR; TCRdb keeps only in-frame clonotypes and omits some of them. Altogether millions of clones are present, around 90% being singletons, with the ten largest covering about 0.13%. Among the donors, all were Caucasian adults who lived in Nashville, Tennessee. Trimming took 7 bases from V and 6 from J, leaving 16 bases between them. This CDR3 region has 13 residues. Germline lookup yields CDR1 MDHEN and CDR2 SYDVKM. The receptor's source is a man aged 18 to 29 in good health. The chain recombines TRBV28 with TRBJ2-7; D may be TRBD1 (5 bases). Sequences were obtained from naive CD4+ T cells sorted from blood. Subset meaning: CD45RA+ positively selected. CDR3 sequence reads: CASNTLGRAEQYF. CDR3 DNA: TGTGCCAGCAACACTCTGGGGCGCGCCGAGCAGTACTTC.